This T cell receptor (beta chain) was recovered during a study of T cells expressing NK-cell markers. Study-level information: HCMV serostatus: most of the eight sequenced donors positive, one negative. Whole-study results and caveats: These clonotypes also led the CD3+CD56-NKG2C+ fraction in a few donors.

Comments on this clonotype: What it recognizes is unknown.

It was by 5'RACE template switching with UMIs that TCR beta cDNA was made. TCRdb re-called the 5' RACE reads and shows each CDR3 protein once, DNA omitted. This sample's table reports about 460,000 distinct CDR3 sequences. This sequence originates from a woman between 50 and 59 years old in good health. The source material was blood T cells: a sorted CD56 or NKG2C T cell subset, CD4+ or CD8+ T cells, or bulk PBMC T cells (not recorded which).

The CDR3 protein is CSAVDRMNTEAFF. The chain uses TRBV20-1 and TRBJ1-1; absent DNA, TCRdb's TRBD1 call cannot be checked. Per germline, CDR1 DFQATT and CDR2 SNEGSKA (reference sequence). The CDR3 contains 13 residues.